This T cell receptor beta chain was identified in a study of blood T cell repertoires in COVID-19 (dated by TCRdb to about 2020). For the wider study: Collaborator samples came from the United States, Italy and Spain and covered acute and convalescent phases of COVID-19. The prospective study material was composed of cDNA or gDNA derived from T cells, B-cell-depleted T cells, or PBMCs. Where HLA class I and class II types were available, the types were taken from metadata supplied by the sample provider, not from assay-based typing. Subjects who had been exposed to COVID-19, were actively infected with it, or had recovered from it provided the deeply sampled blood TCRbeta repertoires that made up the dataset. Samples came from the ongoing ImmuneRACE study (first 160 participants) plus 1,254 subjects from 6 global collaborators. The sample metadata nearly always contained a de-identified subject ID, COVID-19 status, age in years and sex. The repertoires were released in a freely available public database intended as a resource for research on the immune response to SARS-CoV-2. What the research found in general, with its limitations: The amount of clinical and demographic metadata varied by source and participant and was provided uncurated.

Sequences SGHNT (CDR1) and YENEEA (CDR2) are obtained from the germline V gene. The CDR3 sequence holds 13 residues, the cysteine and phenylalanine included. Just CDR3 DNA is preserved here, 39 bases in frame from base 1. V loses 10 bases of germline sequence and J loses 6 bases, and the interval between the two ends is 15 bases. TCRbeta CDR3 regions were amplified from genomic DNA using the immunoSEQ Assay, a bias-controlled multiplex PCR. Per the original workflow: The number of nucleated cells in each sample was estimated by amplification of reference gene primers within the assay. To quantify the absolute abundance of each unique TCRbeta CDR3 rearrangement, sequence reads were collapsed and filtered. For each sample, productive Simpson clonality was calculated as the square root of Simpson's diversity index over productive rearrangements. Held by TCRdb, this immuneACCESS table contains in-frame sequences only and omits some clones. Under half of the omission traces to an unresolved V gene where checked; the cause of the rest is unknown. For V, J and clone size, that table is used; D and trimming come from the DNA. In all, the sample holds roughly 240,000 clones, and over 80% of those were seen once. Of the sample, roughly 0.95% falls within the top ten clones.

Turning to this clone: Which antigen it targets is not known. Base-call qualities are not available, and no considerably larger clone is one nucleotide away.

Participants in the prospective study were aged roughly 18 to 89 years, lived in more than 20 United States geographic areas, and enrolled through a virtual design. To assign participants to cohorts, the prospective study relied on clinical history that participants themselves reported in a screening survey and a study questionnaire. Exposed participants were defined as having been in contact with someone with a PCR-confirmed or clinician-diagnosed COVID-19 case within 2 weeks of study entry. In the prospective study, whole blood, serum and a nasopharyngeal or oropharyngeal swab were collected from each participant by mobile phlebotomists. Over a roughly 2-month period, participants in the prospective study had the option of providing additional blood draws and questionnaires. Blood samples from the prospective study were shipped frozen or at room temperature prior to DNA extraction.

The rearranged segments are TRBV11-3 and TRBJ2-2; D gene: possibly TRBD2, on 6 matching bases. Sequencing used PBMCs or T cells enriched from blood (not recorded which). This receptor was identified in a man between 45 and 60 years old who had been exposed to COVID-19. The CDR3 region: CATVASGAGELFF. The DNA reads as follows: TGTGCCACCGTCGCCTCGGGGGCCGGGGAGCTGTTTTTT.